One sample yielded the 24 T cell receptor beta chains listed below, sequenced in a study of blood T cell repertoires in COVID-19. Sequenced by immunoSEQ multiplex PCR; TCRdb stores in-frame clones only, minus some. This repertoire shows about 260,000 clones, approximately 87% found once; its top ten account for roughly 2.5%. The sequencing input was peripheral blood. Source of these receptors: a woman in her forties or fifties with acute or convalescent COVID-19.

V usage is TRBV9 and J usage is TRBJ1-5, with 9 bases aligning to TRBD1. Trimming at V came to 2 bases and at J to 7 bases, leaving 7 bases not matched to a gene. CDR1 is SGDLS, CDR2 YYNGEE, per germline. There are 15 residues in the CDR3. CDR3 amino acids: CASSVGQGRLQPQHF. CDR3 nucleotide sequence: TGTGCCAGCAGCGTGGGACAGGGACGGCTACAGCCCCAGCATTTT.

The chain uses TRBV10-3 and TRBJ2-7, with TRBD2 identical over 9 bases. Germline assignment: CDR1 ENHRY and CDR2 SYGVKD. Trimming cost V 0 bases and J 3 bases; bases outside gene matches: 6. The CDR3 spans 16 residues. CDR3 amino acids: CAISESRQREDYEQYF. CDR3 sequence (DNA): TGTGCCATCAGTGAGTCGAGACAGCGGGAGGACTACGAGCAGTACTTC.

Concerning this clone itself: The same CDR3 can be traced to other DNA sequences in this sample. V and J are TRBV19 and TRBJ1-5; the match to TRBD1 covers 10 bases. Germline V CDR1 and CDR2: LNHDA, SQIVND (reference sequence). With 3 bases clipped from V and 1 base from J, the junction kept 6 bases outside the gene matches. CDR3 length: 17 amino acids. The chain's CDR3 is CASSIVTGGLSNQPQHF. The CDR3 bases are TGTGCCAGTAGTATTGTGACAGGGGGCTTAAGCAATCAGCCCCAGCATTTT.

The chain recombines TRBV14 with TRBJ1-6; TRBD1 agrees at 8 bases. CDR3 length: 15 residues. CDR1 and CDR2 from the germline V gene are SGHDN and FVKESK. J was trimmed by 3 bases and V by 3 bases; bases with no gene match: 1. In nucleotides, the CDR3 is TGTGCCAGCAGCCATGGACAGGGCTATAATTCACCCCTCCACTTT. It specifies CASSHGQGYNSPLHF.

In regard to this clone: No conserved phenylalanine or tryptophan ends this CDR3, so it is likely a read error. The DNA is omitted, as the CDR3 cannot be located on it reliably, and the CDR3 follows TCRdb's listing. The chain recombines TRBV6-2 or TRBV6-3 with TRBJ1-2; the table calls TRBD1, which could not be checked here. Germline-derived CDR1 and CDR2 are MNHEY and SVGEGT. The CDR3 is 16 amino acids long, termini counted. The CDR3 spells CASSTGTDNDGAAYTR.

This chain's CDR3 is CASSVAGGTYNEQFF. The CDR3 DNA sequence: TGTGCCAGCAGCGTAGCGGGGGGGACCTACAATGAGCAGTTCTTC. The chain recombines TRBV27 with TRBJ2-1; 11 bases are shared with TRBD2. The CDR3 has 15 residues. The V gene end was trimmed by 6 bases and the J gene end by 2 bases; junction bases not matched to a gene: 3. Germline-derived CDR1 and CDR2 are MNHEY and SMNVEV (reference sequence).

The rearrangement links TRBV3-1 (or the pseudogene TRBV3-2) to TRBJ2-7, with D hard to call. CDR1 and CDR2 from the germline V gene are LGHDT and YNNKEL (reference sequence). This CDR3 is 13 amino acids long. V gave up 0 bases and J gave up 9 bases, with 12 bases separating them. The CDR3 DNA reads as TGTGCCAGCAGCCAAGATCTAACCAACCGGCAGTACTTC. Protein: CASSQDLTNRQYF.

This chain links TRBV7-9 with TRBJ2-4, with 10 positions matching TRBD2. The CDR3 consists of 14 residues. Trimming took 8 bases from V and 5 from J; bases not matched to a gene: 6. CDR1 SEHNR and CDR2 FQNEAQ come from the germline V gene (reference sequence). The CDR3 bases are TGTGCCAGCGGCTCCCTAGCGGGGGAAAACATTCAGTACTTC. Its translation: CASGSLAGENIQYF.

The V gene is TRBV19, the J gene TRBJ1-4; the D gene is possibly TRBD1 (5 bases). Trimming removed 1 base at V and 5 bases at J, with 8 bases between. Germline V gene lookup returns CDR1 LNHDA and CDR2 SQIVND (reference sequence). CDR3 length: 14 residues. The CDR3 protein is CASSIGPGNEKLFF. The DNA for the CDR3 is TGTGCCAGTAGTATAGGCCCAGGGAATGAAAAACTGTTTTTT.

J is TRBJ1-1 and V is TRBV5-1; no clear D. CDR1 is SGHRS and CDR2 is YFSETQ in the germline V gene. V was pared by 5 bases and J by 3 bases, with 11 bases between. The CDR3 has 13 amino acids. The DNA for the CDR3 is TGCGCCAGCAGATTAAGCGGGGACACTGAAGCTTTCTTT. Protein product: CASRLSGDTEAFF.

V gene TRBV18 combines with J gene TRBJ2-5; TRBD1 might be the D (5 bases). The CDR3 has 14 residues. Trimming pared 0 bases from V and 2 bases from J, leaving 7 bases between. Germline assignment: CDR1 KGHSH and CDR2 LQKENI. The CDR3 sequence is CASSPPGHQETQYF. The CDR3 DNA follows: TGTGCCAGCTCACCACCGGGGCATCAAGAGACCCAGTACTTC.

This chain links TRBV6-1 with TRBJ2-1; 9 bases are shared with TRBD1. Germline CDR1 MNHNS, CDR2 SASEGT. V shed 4 bases and J 4 bases; nucleotides not matched to a gene: 8. The CDR3 is made up of 16 amino acids. For the CDR3, the DNA is TGTGCCAGCAGTGCACCGACAGGGGGGGTTTACAATGAGCAGTTCTTC. It translates to CASSAPTGGVYNEQFF.

The chain employs TRBV7-6 and TRBJ2-2; TRBD2 matches 13 bases. This CDR3 is built from 15 residues. Unmatched junction bases numbered 4, after V lost 8 bases and J lost 4 bases. Germline V lookup: CDR1 SGHVS, CDR2 FNYEAQ. The DNA for the CDR3 is TGTGCCAGCGGACGACTAGCGGGAGGCACCGGGGAGCTGTTTTTT. Protein product: CASGRLAGGTGELFF.

J is TRBJ1-4 and V is TRBV6-6; 7 positions match TRBD1. From germline, CDR1 is MNHNY and CDR2 SVGAGI (reference sequence). The V and J ends lost 4 bases and 7 bases, in that order; junction bases with no gene match: 9. There are 15 residues in the CDR3. Here the CDR3 DNA reads TGTGCCAGCAGTTCCGACCGCTCAGGGGGTGAAAAACTGTTTTTT. Protein sequence: CASSSDRSGGEKLFF.

This clone appeared a few times. V usage is TRBV5-8 and J usage is TRBJ1-2; perhaps TRBD1 as D (5 bases). Germline V CDR1 and CDR2: SGHTS, YDEGEE. With 4 bases removed from V and 8 bases from J, the gap between germline ends came to 15 bases. The CDR3 has 13 residues. The CDR3 nucleotides are TGTGCCAGCAGCCCTCGACAGTATGGAGGCTACACCTTC. It encodes CASSPRQYGGYTF.

This chain links TRBV29-1 with TRBJ1-1; possible D gene TRBD1, 6 bases. Germline V gene lookup returns CDR1 SQVTM and CDR2 ANQGSEA. The germline V and J ends were trimmed by 5 bases and 4 bases, with 20 bases remaining between them. CDR3 length: 15 amino acids. Here the CDR3 DNA reads TGCAGCGTTCTTCGACAGGTAATGGGGAGCACTGAAGCTTTCTTT. This encodes CSVLRQVMGSTEAFF.

V usage is TRBV6-5 and J usage is TRBJ1-2, with 8 bases matching TRBD1. The V gene's germline CDR1 is MNHEY and CDR2 SVGAGI. The CDR3 runs to 16 residues. With V trimmed by 4 bases and J by 1 base, 8 bases remained unmatched. CDR3 in DNA: TGTGCCAGCAGTTCCCGGACAGGGTCCATTAACTATGGCTACACCTTC. It yields the protein CASSSRTGSINYGYTF.

The chain is built from TRBV6-1 and TRBJ1-4, with D possibly TRBD1 on 5 matching bases. CDR1 MNHNS and CDR2 SASEGT come from the germline V gene. V was pared by 2 bases and J by 5 bases, with 12 bases between. The CDR3 has 15 residues. The CDR3 protein is CASSEYDRTNEKLFF. CDR3 nucleotide sequence: TGTGCCAGCAGTGAATATGACAGAACCAATGAAAAACTGTTTTTT.

The gene calls are TRBV30 and TRBJ2-3; 7 nucleotides agree with TRBD2. The CDR3 has 15 amino acids. Per the germline V gene, CDR1 is GTSNPN and CDR2 is SVGIG (reference sequence). Trimming cost V 4 bases and J 6 bases; bases outside gene matches: 13. In DNA, the CDR3 is TGTGCCTGGACGCGGGGGTTTCTAGGAGGCGATACGCAGTATTTT. It is translated as CAWTRGFLGGDTQYF.

V usage is TRBV2 and J usage is TRBJ1-4; D unresolved. Trimming removed 4 bases at V and 7 bases at J, with 7 bases between. CDR1 is SNHLY and CDR2 is FYNNEI in the germline V gene. CDR3 size: 12 residues. The CDR3: CASSAGGEKLFF. DNA for the CDR3: TGTGCCAGCAGTGCGGGAGGTGAAAAACTGTTTTTT.

V is TRBV27 and J is TRBJ1-1; 8 bases line up with TRBD1. With V trimmed by 5 bases and J by 4 bases, 6 bases remained unmatched. Per germline, CDR1 MNHEY and CDR2 SMNVEV (reference sequence). The CDR3 is 14 amino acids. The CDR3 bases are TGTGCCAGCAGTGCCAGGGGGCTGGTCACTGAAGCTTTCTTT. Protein sequence: CASSARGLVTEAFF.

The CDR3 here is CASSEGLAGTYEQYF. The CDR3, as DNA: TGTGCCAGCTCGGAGGGACTAGCGGGAACCTACGAGCAGTACTTC. This rearrangement joins TRBV18 to TRBJ2-7; TRBD2 matches 13 bases. CDR1 is KGHSH and CDR2 is LQKENI in the germline V gene. The J segment lost 2 bases and the V segment lost 6 bases, leaving 4 bases of the junction unmatched. The CDR3 sequence is 15 residues long. The entire variable domain, with the rest obtained from reference TRBV18 and TRBJ2-7, is as follows: NAGVMQNPRHLVRRRGQEARLRCSPMKGHSHVYWYRQLPEEGLKFMVYLQKENIIDESGMPKERFSAEFPKEGPSILRIQQVVRGDSAAYFCASSEGLAGTYEQYFGPGTRLTVT.

The V call is TRBV3-1 (or the pseudogene TRBV3-2), the J call TRBJ2-7; D is possibly TRBD2 (5 bases). The CDR3 covers 12 residues. The V gene lost 10 bases and the J gene lost 8 bases, with 18 bases spanning the gap. Germline assignment: CDR1 LGHDT and CDR2 YNNKEL (reference sequence). CDR3 in DNA: TGTGCCACCGGGCTCCCTACGGGGAAGCAGTACTTC. Residues: CATGLPTGKQYF.

The CDR3 loop reads CASSVGLGSSYNEQFF. The CDR3 DNA sequence: TGTGCCAGCAGCGTAGGACTGGGGAGCTCCTACAATGAGCAGTTCTTC. The J gene is TRBJ2-1, the V gene TRBV5-4, with D tentatively TRBD2 (5 bases). CDR3 length: 16 residues. Germline V CDR1 and CDR2: SGHNT, YYREEE (reference sequence). The V and J ends lost 4 bases and 0 bases respectively, with 14 bases between them.